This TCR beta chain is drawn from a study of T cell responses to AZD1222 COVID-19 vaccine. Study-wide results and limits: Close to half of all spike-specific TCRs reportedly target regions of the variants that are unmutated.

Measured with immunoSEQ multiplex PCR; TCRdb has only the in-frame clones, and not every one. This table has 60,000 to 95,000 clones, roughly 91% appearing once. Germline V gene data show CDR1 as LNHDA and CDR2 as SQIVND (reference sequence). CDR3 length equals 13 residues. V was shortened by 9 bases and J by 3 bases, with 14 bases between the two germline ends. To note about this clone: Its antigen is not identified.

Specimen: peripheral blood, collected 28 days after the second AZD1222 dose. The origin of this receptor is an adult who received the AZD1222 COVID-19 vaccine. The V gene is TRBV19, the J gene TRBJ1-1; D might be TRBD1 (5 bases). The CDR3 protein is CASLAWGYTEAFF. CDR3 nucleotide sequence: TGTGCCAGCCTCGCCTGGGGGTACACTGAAGCTTTCTTT.